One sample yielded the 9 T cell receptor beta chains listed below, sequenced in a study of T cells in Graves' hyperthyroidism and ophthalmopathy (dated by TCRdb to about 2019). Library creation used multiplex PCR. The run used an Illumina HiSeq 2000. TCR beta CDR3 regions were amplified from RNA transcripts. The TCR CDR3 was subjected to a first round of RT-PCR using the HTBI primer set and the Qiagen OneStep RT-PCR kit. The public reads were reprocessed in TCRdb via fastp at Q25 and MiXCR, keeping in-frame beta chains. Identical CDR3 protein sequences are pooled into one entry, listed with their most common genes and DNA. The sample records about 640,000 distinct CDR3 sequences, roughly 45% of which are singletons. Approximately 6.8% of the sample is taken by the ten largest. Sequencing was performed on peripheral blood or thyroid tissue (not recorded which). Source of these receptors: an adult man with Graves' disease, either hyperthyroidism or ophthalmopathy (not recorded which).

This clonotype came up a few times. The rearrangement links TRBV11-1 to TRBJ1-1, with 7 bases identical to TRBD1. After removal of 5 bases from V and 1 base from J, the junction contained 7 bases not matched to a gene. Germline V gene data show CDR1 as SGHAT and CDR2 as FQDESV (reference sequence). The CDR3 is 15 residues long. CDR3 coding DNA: TGTGCCAGCAGCCCCCGACAGGGAACGAACACTGAAGCTTTCTTT. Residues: CASSPRQGTNTEAFF.

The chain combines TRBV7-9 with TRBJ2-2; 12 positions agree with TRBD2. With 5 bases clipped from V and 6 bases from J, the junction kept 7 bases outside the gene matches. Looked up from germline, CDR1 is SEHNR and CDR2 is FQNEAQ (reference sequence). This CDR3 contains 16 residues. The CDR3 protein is CASSTTSGRIAGELFF. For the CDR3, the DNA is TGTGCCAGCAGCACAACTAGCGGGAGGATCGCCGGGGAGCTGTTTTTT.

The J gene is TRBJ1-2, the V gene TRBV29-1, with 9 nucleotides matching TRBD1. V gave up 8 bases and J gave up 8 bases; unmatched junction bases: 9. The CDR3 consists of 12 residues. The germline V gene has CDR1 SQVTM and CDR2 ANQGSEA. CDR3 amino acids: CSRPGTGIGYTF. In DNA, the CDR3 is TGCAGCAGGCCCGGGACAGGGATAGGCTACACCTTC.

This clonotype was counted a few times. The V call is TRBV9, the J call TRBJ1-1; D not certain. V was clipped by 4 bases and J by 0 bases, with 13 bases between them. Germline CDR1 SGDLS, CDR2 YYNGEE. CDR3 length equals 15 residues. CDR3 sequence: CASSQESGLNTEAFF. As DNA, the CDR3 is TGTGCCAGCAGCCAAGAATCCGGCCTGAACACTGAAGCTTTCTTT.

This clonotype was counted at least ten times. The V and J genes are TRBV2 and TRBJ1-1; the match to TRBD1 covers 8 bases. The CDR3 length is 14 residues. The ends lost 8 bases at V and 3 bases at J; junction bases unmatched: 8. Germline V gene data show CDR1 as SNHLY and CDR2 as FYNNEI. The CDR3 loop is CASLQGALDTEAFF. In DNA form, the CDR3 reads TGTGCCAGCCTCCAGGGGGCGTTGGACACTGAAGCTTTCTTT.

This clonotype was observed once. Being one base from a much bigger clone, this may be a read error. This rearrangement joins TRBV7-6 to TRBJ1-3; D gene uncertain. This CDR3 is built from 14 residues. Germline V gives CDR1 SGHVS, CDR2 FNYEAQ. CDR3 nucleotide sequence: TGTGCCAGCAGCCCTTCACCTTCCGGAAACACCGTATATTTT. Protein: CASSPSPSGNTVYF.

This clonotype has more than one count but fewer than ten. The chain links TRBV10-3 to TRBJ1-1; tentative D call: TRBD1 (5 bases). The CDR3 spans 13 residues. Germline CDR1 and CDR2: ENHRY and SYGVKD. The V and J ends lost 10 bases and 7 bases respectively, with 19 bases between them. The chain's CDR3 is CASTLPGQNEAFF. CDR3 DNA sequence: TGTGCCAGCACCCTCCCAGGACAAAATGAAGCTTTCTTT.

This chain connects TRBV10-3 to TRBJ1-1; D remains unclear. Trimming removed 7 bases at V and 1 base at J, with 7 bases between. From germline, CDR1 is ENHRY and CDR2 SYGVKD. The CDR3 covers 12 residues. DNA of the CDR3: TGTGCCATCAACGAACCGAACACTGAAGCTTTCTTT. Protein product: CAINEPNTEAFF.

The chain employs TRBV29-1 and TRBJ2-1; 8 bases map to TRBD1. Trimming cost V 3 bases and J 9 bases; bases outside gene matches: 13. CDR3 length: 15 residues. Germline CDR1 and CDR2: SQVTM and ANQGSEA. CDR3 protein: CSVDQDRASTGEQFF. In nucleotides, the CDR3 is TGCAGCGTTGACCAGGACAGGGCGTCTACAGGTGAGCAGTTCTTC.